Described below is a single TCR beta chain sequence and its context. These data come from a study of blood T cell repertoires in COVID-19. The CDR3 extends over 16 amino acids. V was shortened by 5 bases and J by 0 bases, with 16 bases between the two germline ends. CDR1 and CDR2 (germline): SEHNR, FQNEAQ (reference sequence). Profiled with immunoSEQ multiplex PCR; TCRdb holds only in-frame clones, not every one. The repertoire holds about 100,000 clones, with approximately 88% as singletons. The origin of this receptor is a man aged 45-65 years with active or convalescent COVID-19. This chain uses TRBV7-9 with TRBJ1-1; TRBD1 is a possible D gene (5 bases). Sequencing was done on a sample of peripheral blood. CDR3: CASSPGGARMNTEAFF. Written as DNA, the CDR3 is TGTGCCAGCAGCCCGGGAGGGGCCCGTATGAACACTGAAGCTTTCTTT.